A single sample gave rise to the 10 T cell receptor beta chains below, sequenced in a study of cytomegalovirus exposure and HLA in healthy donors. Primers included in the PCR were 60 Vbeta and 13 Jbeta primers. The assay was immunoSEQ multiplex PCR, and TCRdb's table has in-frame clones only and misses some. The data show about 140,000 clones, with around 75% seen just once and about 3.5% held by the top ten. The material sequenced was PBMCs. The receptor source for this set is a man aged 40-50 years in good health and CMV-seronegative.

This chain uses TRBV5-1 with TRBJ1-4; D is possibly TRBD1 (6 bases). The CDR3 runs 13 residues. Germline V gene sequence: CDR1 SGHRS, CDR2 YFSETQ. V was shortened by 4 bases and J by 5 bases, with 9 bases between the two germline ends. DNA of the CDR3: TGCGCCAGCAGCCTAGGACAGAATGAAAAACTGTTTTTT. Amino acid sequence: CASSLGQNEKLFF.

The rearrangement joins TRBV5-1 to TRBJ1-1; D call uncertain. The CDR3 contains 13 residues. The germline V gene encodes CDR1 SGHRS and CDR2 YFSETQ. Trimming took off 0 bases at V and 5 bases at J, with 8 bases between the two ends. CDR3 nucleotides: TGCGCCAGCAGCTTGGAAATTATTACTGAAGCTTTCTTT. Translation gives CASSLEIITEAFF.

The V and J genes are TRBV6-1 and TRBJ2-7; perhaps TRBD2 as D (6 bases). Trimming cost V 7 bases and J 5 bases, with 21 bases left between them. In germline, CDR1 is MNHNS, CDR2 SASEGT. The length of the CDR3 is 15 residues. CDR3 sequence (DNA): TGTGCCAGCACTGCTTGGACTCCCGGCGGGGACGAGCAGTACTTC. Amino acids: CASTAWTPGGDEQYF.

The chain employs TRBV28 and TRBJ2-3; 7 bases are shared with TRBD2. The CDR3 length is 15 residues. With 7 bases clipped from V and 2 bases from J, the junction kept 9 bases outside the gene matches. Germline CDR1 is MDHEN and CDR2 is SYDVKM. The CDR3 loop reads CASNPGLPPTDTQYF. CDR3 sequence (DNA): TGTGCCAGCAACCCGGGACTACCTCCCACAGATACGCAGTATTTT.

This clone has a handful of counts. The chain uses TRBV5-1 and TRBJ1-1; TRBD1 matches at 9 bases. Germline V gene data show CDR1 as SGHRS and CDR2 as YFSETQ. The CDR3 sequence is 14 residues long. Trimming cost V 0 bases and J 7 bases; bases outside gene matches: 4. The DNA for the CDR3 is TGCGCCAGCAGCTTGGAGGGGACAGGGAGTGAAGCTTTCTTT. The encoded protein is CASSLEGTGSEAFF.

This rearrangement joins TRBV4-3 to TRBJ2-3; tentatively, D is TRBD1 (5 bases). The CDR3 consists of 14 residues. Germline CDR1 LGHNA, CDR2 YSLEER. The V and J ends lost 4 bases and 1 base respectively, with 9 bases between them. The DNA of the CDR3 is TGCGCCAGCAGCCCGCAGGGTGGCACAGATACGCAGTATTTT. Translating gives CASSPQGGTDTQYF.

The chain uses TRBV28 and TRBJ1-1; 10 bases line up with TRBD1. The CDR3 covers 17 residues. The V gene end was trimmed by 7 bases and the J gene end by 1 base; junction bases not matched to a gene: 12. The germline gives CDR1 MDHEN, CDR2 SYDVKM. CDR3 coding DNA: TGTGCCAGCAAAGAGTGGGGACAGGGGAGGGGGAACACTGAAGCTTTCTTT. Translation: CASKEWGQGRGNTEAFF. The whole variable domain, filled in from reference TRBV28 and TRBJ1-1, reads DVKVTQSSRYLVKRTGEKVFLECVQDMDHENMFWYRQDPGLGLRLIYFSYDVKMKEKGDIPEGYSVSREKKERFSLILESASTNQTSMYLCASKEWGQGRGNTEAFFGQGTRLTVV.

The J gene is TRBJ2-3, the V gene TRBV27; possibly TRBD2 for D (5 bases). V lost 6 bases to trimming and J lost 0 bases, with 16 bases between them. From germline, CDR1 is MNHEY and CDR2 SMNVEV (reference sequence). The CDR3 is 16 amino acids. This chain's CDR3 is CASSPLLGPSTDTQYF. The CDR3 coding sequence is TGTGCCAGCAGCCCCCTACTAGGACCAAGCACAGATACGCAGTATTTT.

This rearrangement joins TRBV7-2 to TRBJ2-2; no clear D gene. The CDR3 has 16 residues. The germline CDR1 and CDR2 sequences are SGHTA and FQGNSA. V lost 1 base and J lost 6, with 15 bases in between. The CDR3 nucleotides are TGTGCCAGCAGCTTAGTAGCAAGAACCTACGCCGGGGAGCTGTTTTTT. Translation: CASSLVARTYAGELFF.

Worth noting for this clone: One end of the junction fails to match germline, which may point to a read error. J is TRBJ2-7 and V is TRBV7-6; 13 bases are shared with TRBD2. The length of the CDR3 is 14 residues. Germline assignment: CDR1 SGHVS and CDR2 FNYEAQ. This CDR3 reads CASSLVLAGGPLDF. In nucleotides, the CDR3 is TGTGCCAGCAGCTTAGTACTAGCGGGGGGGCCATTGGACTTC.